Below are 29 T cell receptor beta chains sequenced from a single sample in a study of control samples from healthy donors and cancer patients. Clones were sequenced by immunoSEQ multiplex PCR, and TCRdb holds only the in-frame ones, with some missing. The profile covers roughly 120,000 clones, with approximately 90% appearing a single time and less than 9% taken by the ten largest. Sequenced material: blood. These receptors all come from a woman between 18 and 30 years old in good health.

The J gene is TRBJ1-3, the V gene TRBV28; TRBD1 aligns across 8 bases. The CDR3 totals 14 residues. From germline, CDR1 is MDHEN and CDR2 SYDVKM. V shed 8 bases and J 8 bases; nucleotides not matched to a gene: 11. Here the CDR3 reads CASHSGGVGYTIYF. As DNA, the CDR3 is TGTGCCAGCCATTCAGGGGGCGTCGGGTACACCATATATTTT.

This clone was found a few times. V gene TRBV10-1 combines with J gene TRBJ1-1, with no clear D. The CDR3 runs 13 residues. V was trimmed by 3 bases and J by 1 base, leaving 6 bases between them. Germline-derived CDR1 and CDR2 are WNHNN and SYGVQD (reference sequence). CDR3 nucleotides: TGCGCCAGCAGTGACGGTCAGAACACTGAAGCTTTCTTT. Translation: CASSDGQNTEAFF.

The rearrangement links TRBV6-6 to TRBJ2-7; possible D gene TRBD2, 7 bases. Germline CDR1 and CDR2: MNHNY and SVGAGI (reference sequence). The CDR3 length is 13 residues. V was shortened by 5 bases and J by 1 base, with 9 bases between the two germline ends. The CDR3, as DNA: TGTGCCAGCAGTAAGGGGGGGTCCTACGAGCAGTACTTC. Its translation is CASSKGGSYEQYF.

This rearrangement joins TRBV7-9 to TRBJ1-2; D is undetermined. The V gene's germline CDR1 is SEHNR and CDR2 FQNEAQ (reference sequence). With 1 base removed from V and 4 bases from J, the gap between germline ends came to 7 bases. The CDR3 consists of 13 residues. CDR3 bases: TGTGCCAGCAGCTTAGGCCAGATCTATGGCTACACCTTC. This codes for CASSLGQIYGYTF.

This chain uses TRBV9 with TRBJ2-1; no clear D gene. With 1 base removed from V and 8 bases from J, the gap between germline ends came to 16 bases. There are 15 residues in the CDR3. CDR1 is SGDLS and CDR2 is YYNGEE in the germline V gene. In DNA form, the CDR3 reads TGTGCCAGCAGCGTAAGCGTCACCGAGAGGCATGAGCAGTTCTTC. It is translated as CASSVSVTERHEQFF.

This sequence joins TRBV5-1 and TRBJ2-3; 7 bases align to TRBD1. This CDR3 has 15 residues. Looked up from germline, CDR1 is SGHRS and CDR2 is YFSETQ. Unmatched junction bases numbered 6, after V lost 3 bases and J lost 2 bases. Here the CDR3 reads CASSSAGGVTDTQYF. CDR3 nucleotides: TGCGCCAGCAGCTCGGCAGGGGGTGTCACAGATACGCAGTATTTT.

CDR3 DNA sequence: TGTGCCAGCAGTTACGAGGCAGGGGAGGATGAGCAGTTCTTC. This translates into CASSYEAGEDEQFF. The genes are TRBV6-2 or TRBV6-3 and TRBJ2-1; D may match TRBD1 or TRBD2 (6 bases each). The ends were cut back, 2 bases at V and 8 bases at J, with 13 bases in the middle. Germline values: CDR1 MNHEY, CDR2 SVGEGT. The CDR3 is 14 residues long.

The chain combines TRBV24-1 with TRBJ2-3; D perhaps matches TRBD2 (5 bases). The CDR3 length is 15 residues. From germline, CDR1 is KGHDR and CDR2 SFDVKD. V shed 4 bases and J shed 6 bases, with 16 bases lying between them. In DNA, the CDR3 is TGTGCCACCAGTGACCGAGGATTACCGGGGGATACGCAGTATTTT. It translates to CATSDRGLPGDTQYF.

V and J are TRBV28 and TRBJ2-7; either TRBD1 or TRBD2 may supply D (5 bases each). Between the trimmed V and J ends, which lost 5 bases and 4 bases, there was a span of 15 bases. The CDR3 runs 14 residues. Per the germline V gene, CDR1 is MDHEN and CDR2 is SYDVKM. CDR3 bases: TGTGCCAGCAGTCAGGCCGGGACGGGGTACGAGCAGTACTTC. Residues: CASSQAGTGYEQYF.

This rearrangement joins TRBV7-2 to TRBJ2-7; D tentatively fits TRBD1 or TRBD2 (5 bases each). This CDR3 is 12 amino acids long. V shed 5 bases and J shed 6 bases, with 11 bases lying between them. Germline CDR1 is SGHTA and CDR2 is FQGNSA. Written as DNA, the CDR3 is TGTGCCAGCAGCCCCCCGAGGGGCGAGCAGTACTTC. This translates into CASSPPRGEQYF.

The V gene is TRBV6-5, the J gene TRBJ2-3, with D unclear. The CDR3 runs 14 residues. Germline V gene lookup returns CDR1 MNHEY and CDR2 SVGAGI. V dropped 5 bases and J dropped 5 bases, with 14 bases sitting between them. CDR3 region: CASSLGIGVDTQYF. Here the CDR3 DNA reads TGTGCCAGCAGTCTAGGGATTGGGGTAGATACGCAGTATTTT.

This clone was seen a single time. The genes are TRBV30 and TRBJ1-1, with 7 positions matching TRBD1. Trimming cost V 4 bases and J 11 bases; bases outside gene matches: 7. The CDR3 totals 11 residues. Germline CDR1 reads GTSNPN; CDR2 reads SVGIG (reference sequence). Here the CDR3 reads CAWITTGSAFF. The CDR3 DNA sequence: TGTGCCTGGATCACGACAGGGTCGGCTTTCTTT. Variable domain in full (rest from reference TRBV30 and TRBJ1-1): SQTIHQWPATLVQPVGSPLSLECTVEGTSNPNLYWYRQAAGRGLQLLFYSVGIGQISSEVPQNLSASRPQDRQFILSSKKLLLSDSGFYLCAWITTGSAFFGQGTRLTVV.

The chain links TRBV25-1 to TRBJ2-2; D is possibly TRBD1 or TRBD2 (5 bases each). Trimming stripped 0 bases from V and 4 bases from J, with 9 bases between. CDR3 length: 15 residues. Germline V gene data show CDR1 as MGHDK and CDR2 as SYGVNS. The CDR3 sequence is CASSEYRAGTGELFF. The CDR3 DNA reads as TGTGCCAGCAGTGAATACAGGGCGGGCACCGGGGAGCTGTTTTTT. The full variable domain, rest sourced from reference TRBV25-1 and TRBJ2-2, is EADIYQTPRYLVIGTGKKITLECSQTMGHDKMYWYQQDPGMELHLIHYSYGVNSTEKGDLSSESTVSRIRTEHFPLTLESARPSHTSQYLCASSEYRAGTGELFFGEGSRLTVL.

This chain connects TRBV19 to TRBJ2-2; D not resolved. CDR3 length: 14 residues. The germline V and J ends were trimmed by 7 bases and 2 bases, with 11 bases remaining between them. In germline, CDR1 is LNHDA, CDR2 SQIVND (reference sequence). CDR3 loop: CASKGRINTGELFF. In DNA, the CDR3 is TGTGCCAGTAAGGGCAGGATAAACACCGGGGAGCTGTTTTTT.

V usage is TRBV7-3 and J usage is TRBJ2-5, with a tentative D call TRBD2 (5 bases). V was shortened by 3 bases and J by 5 bases, with 13 bases between the two germline ends. CDR3 size: 14 residues. Germline CDR1 is SGHTA and CDR2 is FQGTGA. For the CDR3, the DNA is TGTGCCAGCAGCTTCGGTGGCGGGTCGGAGACCCAGTACTTC. It is translated as CASSFGGGSETQYF.

The V and J genes are TRBV23-1 and TRBJ2-7, with D possibly being TRBD1 or TRBD2 (5 bases each). TRBV23-1 counts as an open reading frame of uncertain function. This CDR3 has 13 residues. Written as DNA, the CDR3 is TGCGCTATCCGGGGCAGGGTCGCCTACGAGCAGTACTTC. It codes for CAIRGRVAYEQYF.

V usage is TRBV20-1 and J usage is TRBJ1-3; the D is unclear. V shed 0 bases and J shed 8 bases, with 5 bases lying between them. CDR3 size: 11 residues. The V gene's germline CDR1 is DFQATT and CDR2 SNEGSKA (reference sequence). CDR3 DNA sequence: TGCAGTGCTAGAGAAGCTGACACCATATATTTT. It codes for CSAREADTIYF.

This rearrangement joins TRBV28 to TRBJ1-1, with 7 bases that match TRBD1. Germline assignment: CDR1 MDHEN and CDR2 SYDVKM. The CDR3 consists of 13 residues. With V trimmed by 8 bases and J by 11 bases, 14 bases remained unmatched. The CDR3 is CASQTAPTGDAFF. CDR3 bases: TGTGCCAGCCAAACCGCTCCAACAGGGGATGCTTTCTTT.

This clone showed up just a few times. The V call is TRBV6-5, the J call TRBJ2-1; weak D call: TRBD1 (5 bases). The CDR3 totals 14 residues. Deletions cut 10 bases from V and 3 bases from J, with 16 bases between. Germline loops: CDR1 MNHEY, CDR2 SVGAGI. This chain's CDR3 is CATHEGADYNEQFF. In DNA form, the CDR3 reads TGTGCCACCCACGAAGGGGCTGACTACAATGAGCAGTTCTTC.

The chain combines TRBV5-1 with TRBJ2-3; 12 bases line up with TRBD2. Germline-derived CDR1 and CDR2 are SGHRS and YFSETQ. This CDR3 region has 18 residues. Unmatched junction bases numbered 6, after V lost 1 base and J lost 0 bases. This CDR3 is CASSLKLAGGLSTDTQYF. CDR3 coding DNA: TGCGCCAGCAGCTTGAAGCTAGCGGGGGGGCTTAGCACAGATACGCAGTATTTT. Full variable domain (rest looked up from reference TRBV5-1 and TRBJ2-3): KAGVTQTPRYLIKTRGQQVTLSCSPISGHRSVSWYQQTPGQGLQFLFEYFSETQRNKGNFPGRFSGRQFSNSRSEMNVSTLELGDSALYLCASSLKLAGGLSTDTQYFGPGTRLTVL.

The chain recombines TRBV5-8 with TRBJ2-7, with D perhaps matching TRBD2 (6 bases). The CDR3 sequence is 15 residues long. CDR1 SGHTS and CDR2 YDEGEE come from the germline V gene. With 7 bases removed from V and 2 bases from J, the gap between germline ends came to 19 bases. The DNA of the CDR3 is TGTGCCAGCCAAGGTCAGCGGGCGATCCCCTACGAGCAGTACTTC. Translation: CASQGQRAIPYEQYF.

The table lists this clone with a count of one. The rearrangement uses TRBV19 and TRBJ1-5, with D possibly TRBD1 on 5 matching bases. V dropped 6 bases and J dropped 3 bases, with 12 bases sitting between them. The CDR3 is 14 amino acids. CDR1 is LNHDA, CDR2 SQIVND, per germline (reference sequence). The CDR3 spells CASRLIRDNQPQHF. For the CDR3, the DNA is TGTGCCAGTAGGCTCATCAGGGACAATCAGCCCCAGCATTTT.

V gene TRBV30 combines with J gene TRBJ1-2; D might be TRBD1 (5 bases). Germline CDR1 is GTSNPN and CDR2 is SVGIG (reference sequence). This CDR3 has 11 amino acids. Trimming took off 8 bases at V and 8 bases at J, with 15 bases between the two ends. This CDR3 reads CAGAEAGGYTF. DNA for the CDR3: TGTGCCGGGGCCGAGGCGGGAGGCTACACCTTC.

The rearrangement links TRBV7-2 to TRBJ2-1, with 10 bases matching TRBD1. Looked up from germline, CDR1 is SGHTA and CDR2 is FQGNSA. V was pared by 1 base and J by 4 bases, with 7 bases of the junction left unmatched. This CDR3 region has 17 residues. CDR3 in DNA: TGTGCCAGCAGCTTAGGGGTGGGGACAGGGGCTTACAATGAGCAGTTCTTC. Translating it yields CASSLGVGTGAYNEQFF.

The rearrangement uses TRBV7-2 and TRBJ1-2; D is ambiguous. Per the germline V gene, CDR1 is SGHTA and CDR2 is FQGNSA. The V and J ends lost 2 bases and 4 bases respectively, with 11 bases between them. The CDR3 sequence is 14 residues long. The CDR3 sequence: CASSLLLASYGYTF. The CDR3 nucleotides are TGTGCCAGCAGCTTACTCCTCGCCAGCTATGGCTACACCTTC. The complete variable domain, with remaining parts taken from reference TRBV7-2 and TRBJ1-2, reads GAGVSQSPSNKVTEKGKDVELRCDPISGHTALYWYRQSLGQGLEFLIYFQGNSAPDKSGLPSDRFSAERTGGSVSTLTIQRTQQEDSAVYLCASSLLLASYGYTFGSGTRLTVV.

The sample holds one count of this clone. V gene TRBV29-1 combines with J gene TRBJ2-1; D is perhaps TRBD1 or TRBD2 (5 bases each). The length of the CDR3 is 11 residues. V lost 3 bases and J 9 bases, leaving 9 bases between the germline ends. Per the germline V gene, CDR1 is SQVTM and CDR2 is ANQGSEA. CDR3 coding DNA: TGCAGCGTTGATACGAGGGGTGAGCAGTTCTTC. This sequence encodes CSVDTRGEQFF.

This sequence joins TRBV3-1 (or the pseudogene TRBV3-2) and TRBJ2-7, with 11 bases that match TRBD2. Germline V CDR1 and CDR2: LGHDT, YNNKEL (reference sequence). The CDR3 spans 17 residues. The V segment lost 5 bases and the J segment 4 bases; nucleotides outside the gene matches: 13. The chain's CDR3 is CASSLMGLAAVMYEQYF. In nucleotides, the CDR3 is TGTGCCAGCAGCTTGATGGGACTAGCGGCAGTGATGTACGAGCAGTACTTC.

The V gene is TRBV2, the J gene TRBJ2-1; 11 bases align to TRBD2. V dropped 6 bases and J dropped 10; count of bases not matched to a gene: 8. The length of the CDR3 is 14 residues. Germline loops: CDR1 SNHLY, CDR2 FYNNEI. The CDR3 is CASRLAGGSVEQFF. The CDR3 DNA follows: TGTGCCAGCAGGCTAGCGGGAGGTTCTGTAGAGCAGTTCTTC.

This clone is categorized as medium-sized (0.01 to 0.1%). Different DNA sequences within this sample yield the same CDR3. The chain uses TRBV9 and TRBJ1-2; no firm D call. The CDR3 covers 11 residues. CDR1 and CDR2 (germline): SGDLS, YYNGEE. V lost 3 bases to trimming and J lost 8 bases, with 8 bases between them. The CDR3 here is CASSARGGYTF. The DNA of the CDR3 is TGTGCCAGCAGCGCCAGAGGGGGCTACACCTTC. Full variable domain (rest looked up from reference TRBV9 and TRBJ1-2): DSGVTQTPKHLITATGQRVTLRCSPRSGDLSVYWYQQSLDQGLQFLIQYYNGEERAKGNILERFSAQQFPDLHSELNLSSLELGDSALYFCASSARGGYTFGSGTRLTVV.